Listed below are T cell receptor beta chains from one sample, sequenced in a study of T cell responses to AZD1222 COVID-19 vaccine. Sequencing was performed with immunoSEQ multiplex PCR; in TCRdb, only in-frame clones are kept and a portion is missing. The sample yields roughly 140,000 clones, about 93% seen once. The sequences come from peripheral blood, collected on day 0 of AZD1222 vaccination. These receptors were collected from an adult in good health. CDR3s include the opening cysteine and the closing phenylalanine or tryptophan. A D gene is named only where the DNA matches it firmly. The size entry is marked missing in some rows and otherwise reads once, few, many or a size class.

>NA|TRBV5-1|12|NA|TRBJ2-1
CASSLEGNHRFF
TGCGCCAGCAGCTTGGAGGGTAACCACCGGTTCTTC
>TRBD2|TRBV4-2|19|NA|TRBJ2-2
CASSQERGGRKANTGELFF
TGTGCCAGCAGCCAAGAACGGGGGGGCAGAAAAGCGAACACCGGGGAGCTGTTTTTT
>TRBD2|TRBV11-2|15|NA|TRBJ2-1
CASSSAGTTDNEQFF
TGTGCCAGCAGCTCCGCCGGGACTACGGACAATGAGCAGTTCTTC
>NA|TRBV12-3/TRBV12-4|12|NA|TRBJ1-5
CASNEGDQPQHF
TGTGCCAGCAACGAAGGGGATCAGCCCCAGCATTTT
>NA|TRBV5-1|13|NA|TRBJ1-2
CASSPGANYGYTF
TGCGCCAGCAGCCCGGGGGCTAACTATGGCTACACCTTC
>TRBD2|TRBV6-4|16|few|TRBJ2-1
CASSRETSGAYNEQFF
TGTGCCAGCAGTCGGGAGACTAGCGGGGCCTACAATGAGCAGTTCTTC
>TRBD2|TRBV14|14|once|TRBJ2-3
CASSRDYPTDTQYF
TGTGCCAGCAGCCGGGACTACCCGACAGATACGCAGTATTTT
>NA|TRBV3-1/TRBV3-2|11|NA|TRBJ1-2
CASSQIERVYF
TGTGCCAGCAGCCAAATTGAGAGAGTCTACTTC
>NA|TRBV3-1/TRBV3-2|16|once|TRBJ2-6
CASSPRGGSGANVLTF
TGTGCCAGCAGCCCAAGAGGCGGCTCTGGGGCCAACGTCCTGACTTTC
>TRBD2|TRBV7-3|18|NA|TRBJ2-3
CASSPGTSGRGGTDTQYF
TGTGCCAGCAGCCCGGGGACTAGCGGGAGAGGGGGCACAGATACGCAGTATTTT
>NA|TRBV18|16|NA|TRBJ1-4
CASSRALRQFEEKLFF
TGTGCCAGCTCACGAGCATTAAGACAGTTCGAGGAAAAACTGTTTTTT
>NA|TRBV7-9|15|NA|TRBJ1-4
CASSLAQQANEKLFF
TGTGCCAGCAGCTTAGCGCAGCAGGCTAATGAAAAACTGTTTTTT
>NA|TRBV27|14|NA|TRBJ1-6
CASSLLDSNSPLHF
TGTGCCAGCAGTTTATTAGACAGTAATTCACCCCTCCACTTT
>NA|TRBV2|13|NA|TRBJ1-2
CASKRGAMQGYTF
TGTGCCAGCAAGAGGGGGGCGATGCAGGGCTACACCTTC
>NA|TRBV28|16|NA|TRBJ2-3
CASSSPGGPSTDTQYF
TGTGCCAGCAGTTCCCCCGGGGGGCCTAGCACAGATACGCAGTATTTT
>NA|TRBV5-1|16|NA|TRBJ1-2
CASSLVPPEQADGYTF
TGCGCCAGCAGCTTGGTTCCCCCGGAGCAGGCCGATGGCTACACCTTC
>NA|TRBV5-1|15|NA|TRBJ2-5
CASSPGSAAQETQYF
TGCGCCAGCAGCCCCGGTTCGGCCGCTCAAGAGACCCAGTACTTC
>NA|TRBV2|15|few|TRBJ1-3
CASSPNRGSGNTIYF
TGTGCCAGCAGTCCCAACCGCGGGTCTGGAAACACCATATATTTT
>NA|TRBV7-8|13|NA|TRBJ1-2
CASSLDENYGYTF
TGTGCCAGCAGCTTAGACGAAAACTATGGCTACACCTTC
>NA|TRBV27|14|NA|TRBJ1-5
CASSLEGGNQPQHF
TGTGCCAGCAGTTTAGAGGGGGGCAATCAGCCCCAGCATTTT
>TRBD1|TRBV11-1|15|NA|TRBJ1-4
CASSLNTGDNEKLFF
TGTGCCAGCAGCTTAAACACAGGGGATAATGAAAAACTGTTTTTT
>NA|TRBV11-2|16|NA|TRBJ2-2
CASSFLGLPTTAELFF
TGTGCCAGCAGCTTTCTAGGACTACCCACGACCGCGGAGCTGTTTTTT
>TRBD2|TRBV6-2/TRBV6-3|17|NA|TRBJ2-1
CASSRITSGSSYNEQFF
TGTGCCAGCAGCCGAATAACTAGCGGGAGCTCCTACAATGAGCAGTTCTTC
>NA|TRBV5-6|14|NA|TRBJ1-2
CASSLGPANYGYTF
TGTGCCAGCAGCTTGGGGCCAGCTAACTATGGCTACACCTTC
>NA|TRBV3-1/TRBV3-2|17|once|TRBJ2-5
CASSQDGSRLVRETQYF
TGTGCCAGCAGCCAAGACGGCTCTCGATTAGTAAGGGAGACCCAGTACTTC
>NA|TRBV20-1|13|NA|TRBJ1-2
CSASKTLSYGYTF
TGCAGTGCTAGTAAAACGCTCAGCTATGGCTACACCTTC
>NA|TRBV7-9|13|once|TRBJ1-1
CASSLEPNTEAFF
TGTGCCAGCAGCTTAGAACCGAACACTGAAGCTTTCTTT
>NA|TRBV19|13|NA|TRBJ1-1
CASSIGGNTEAFF
TGTGCCAGTAGTATAGGTGGAAACACTGAAGCTTTCTTT
>NA|TRBV4-2|15|NA|TRBJ1-5
CASSQDPVENQPQHF
TGTGCCAGCAGCCAAGACCCGGTAGAAAATCAGCCCCAGCATTTT
>TRBD2|TRBV20-1|14|NA|TRBJ2-5
CSASSGSEPETQYF
TGCAGTGCTAGTAGCGGGAGCGAGCCAGAGACCCAGTACTTC
>NA|TRBV6-4|13|NA|TRBJ2-2
CASSSTWTGELFF
TGTGCCAGCAGTTCTACATGGACCGGGGAGCTGTTTTTT
>NA|TRBV5-1|11|NA|TRBJ2-1
CASSILSEQFF
TGCGCCAGCAGCATTTTATCTGAGCAGTTCTTC
>NA|TRBV5-1|15|NA|TRBJ1-1
CASSLGNRVNTEAFF
TGCGCCAGCAGCTTGGGGAATAGGGTGAACACTGAAGCTTTCTTT
>NA|TRBV27|16|NA|TRBJ2-2
CASSLFQGLSTGELFF
TGTGCCAGCAGTTTGTTTCAGGGCCTGTCTACCGGGGAGCTGTTTTTT
>TRBD1|TRBV28|14|NA|TRBJ1-4
CASSPQGAGEKLFF
TGTGCCAGCAGTCCTCAGGGGGCCGGTGAAAAACTGTTTTTT
>NA|TRBV5-1|15|NA|TRBJ2-3
CASSYNKESPDTQYF
TGCGCCAGCAGCTACAATAAAGAGAGCCCAGATACGCAGTATTTT
>NA|TRBV15|15|NA|TRBJ1-2
CATSRDWGGNYGYTF
TGTGCCACCAGCAGAGATTGGGGGGGTAACTATGGCTACACCTTC
>NA|TRBV28|13|once|TRBJ1-5
CASSLASNQPQHF
TGTGCCAGCAGTTTAGCAAGCAATCAGCCCCAGCATTTT
>NA|TRBV4-1|15|NA|TRBJ1-4
CASSPRGGTNEKLFF
TGCGCCAGCAGCCCCCGTGGGGGGACTAATGAAAAACTGTTTTTT
>TRBD2|TRBV5-1|14|NA|TRBJ2-5
CASSTGAGEETQYF
TGCGCCAGCAGCACCGGAGCGGGAGAAGAGACCCAGTACTTC
>TRBD2|TRBV7-9|16|NA|TRBJ2-3
CASRPGTSGGGDTQYF
TGTGCCAGCAGGCCGGGGACTAGCGGGGGAGGGGATACGCAGTATTTT
>TRBD2|TRBV2|15|NA|TRBJ2-1
CASSELAGGDNEQFF
TGTGCCAGCAGTGAGCTAGCGGGGGGCGACAATGAGCAGTTCTTC
>NA|TRBV3-1/TRBV3-2|13|NA|TRBJ1-5
CASSLSRDQPQHF
TGTGCCAGCAGTCTTTCTAGGGATCAGCCCCAGCATTTT
>TRBD1|TRBV5-1|14|NA|TRBJ1-2
CASSRTEGGDGYTF
TGCGCCAGCAGCCGAACGGAAGGGGGCGACGGCTACACCTTC
>NA|TRBV2|14|NA|TRBJ1-6
CASSVVGRDSPLHF
TGTGCCAGCAGCGTCGTGGGAAGGGATTCACCCCTCCACTTT